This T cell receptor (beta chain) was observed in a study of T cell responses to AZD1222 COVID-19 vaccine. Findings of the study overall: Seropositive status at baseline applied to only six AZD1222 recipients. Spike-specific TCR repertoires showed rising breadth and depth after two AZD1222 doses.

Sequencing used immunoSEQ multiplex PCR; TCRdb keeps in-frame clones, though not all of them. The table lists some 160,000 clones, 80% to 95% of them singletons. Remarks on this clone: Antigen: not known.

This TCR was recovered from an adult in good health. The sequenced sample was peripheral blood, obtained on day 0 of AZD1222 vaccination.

CDR3 bases: TGTGCCAGCAGCAAAGGTGGGGGGGTTACAGATACGCAGTATTTT. This encodes CASSKGGGVTDTQYF. V usage is TRBV7-2 and J usage is TRBJ2-3; 7 positions agree with TRBD2. J was trimmed by 3 bases and V by 5 bases; bases with no gene match: 8. This CDR3 is built from 15 residues. Germline V gene sequence: CDR1 SGHTA, CDR2 FQGNSA.